This TCR beta chain was observed in a study of blood T cell repertoires in COVID-19. In the study overall: The study drew acute and convalescent COVID-19 samples from the United States, Italy and Spain. PBMCs, B-cell-depleted T cells, or T cells provided the cDNA or gDNA that made up the material.

Germline loops: CDR1 MNHEY, CDR2 SVGAGI. V lost 6 bases and J 5 bases, leaving 10 bases between the germline ends. This CDR3 is built from 13 residues. Under the authors' procedure: Counts of nucleated cells, estimated from reference gene primer amplification, were obtained. Clones were sequenced by immunoSEQ multiplex PCR, and TCRdb holds only the in-frame ones, with some missing. From that table come the V and J calls and clone size; the DNA was used to work out D and trimming. The data contain 9,000 or so clones, roughly 80% of them seen just once; the ten biggest clones take up over 7%. The gene calls are TRBV6-5 and TRBJ2-2; TRBD1 might be the D (6 bases). The sequence came from a man in his 70s with active COVID-19. The sequenced material came from peripheral blood. CDR3 nucleotide sequence: TGTGCCAGCAGCCGAGGGGGAACCGGGGAGCTGTTTTTT. Its translation is CASSRGGTGELFF.